This T cell receptor beta chain was profiled in a study of regulatory T cells in long-lasting Graves disease. The germline CDR1 and CDR2 sequences are MGHRA and YSYEKL. The CDR3 contains 16 residues. Trimming stripped 1 base from V and 1 base from J, with 14 bases between. Indicated time point: newly diagnosed GD, antithyroid drugs for less than 3 months. RNA from PBMCs was the source of the TCR library. HTBI primers from iRepertoire and Arm-PCR of CDR3 regions yielded the TCR beta libraries. A single record per CDR3 protein comes from TCRdb applying MiXCR to the multiplex PCR reads. The top ten hold roughly 20% of the sample, which has about 380,000 distinct CDR3 sequences, roughly 16% seen once. The study, taken as a whole, reports: Between persistent patients, about 2,800 public clonotypes were shared, exceeding the roughly 920 shared between new patients.

This clonotype was observed at least ten times. Its antigen is not known. This TCR was recovered from a female donor with Graves disease. The sequencing used peripheral blood mononuclear cells (PBMCs), collected at new diagnosis, from a patient treated with antithyroid drugs. The rearrangement joins TRBV4-1 to TRBJ2-7, with D unresolved. Here the CDR3 reads CASSQVGHPGSYEQYF. The CDR3 nucleotides read TGCGCCAGCAGCCAAGTTGGGCACCCCGGGTCCTACGAGCAGTACTTC.